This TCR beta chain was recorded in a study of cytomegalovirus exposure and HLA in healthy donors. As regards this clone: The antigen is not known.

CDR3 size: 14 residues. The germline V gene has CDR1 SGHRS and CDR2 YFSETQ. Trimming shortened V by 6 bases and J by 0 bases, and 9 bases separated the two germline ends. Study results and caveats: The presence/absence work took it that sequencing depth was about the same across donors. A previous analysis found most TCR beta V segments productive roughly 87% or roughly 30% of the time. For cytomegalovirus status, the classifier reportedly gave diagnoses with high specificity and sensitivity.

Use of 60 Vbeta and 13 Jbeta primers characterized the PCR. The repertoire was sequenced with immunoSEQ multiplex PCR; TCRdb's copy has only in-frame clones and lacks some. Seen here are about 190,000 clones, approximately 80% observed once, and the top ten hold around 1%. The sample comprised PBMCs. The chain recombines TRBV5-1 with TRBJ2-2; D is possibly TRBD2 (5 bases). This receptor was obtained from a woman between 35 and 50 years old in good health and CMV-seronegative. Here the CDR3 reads CASIREPNTGELFF. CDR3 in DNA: TGCGCCAGCATAAGGGAGCCGAACACCGGGGAGCTGTTTTTT.